A selection of T cell receptor beta chains follows, all from one sample in a study of metastatic and nonmetastatic thyroid tumors. TCRdb reassembled clones from the PCR reads with MiXCR. The data contain tens of thousands of clones, approximately 20% of them singletons. The specimen was blood. The source of these receptors is a female donor with papillary thyroid cancer or a benign thyroid nodule (not recorded which). Some clones in this sample may be carry-over from other donors' samples. Both conserved end residues are trimmed from each CDR3. Each record gives: V gene, CDR3 protein.

v_gene: TRBV3-1; CDR3aa: ASSTQGEGTEAF
v_gene: TRBV6-4; CDR3aa: ASSLTSGRHEQF
v_gene: TRBV19; CDR3aa: ASCDRGSTEAF
v_gene: TRBV29-1; CDR3aa: SVEWPGQETQY
v_gene: TRBV7-2; CDR3aa: ASSNPGRGANVLT
v_gene: TRBV19; CDR3aa: ASSILAWTDEKLF
v_gene: TRBV5-1; CDR3aa: ASSLCLVEQY
v_gene: TRBV20-1; CDR3aa: SANGGQVHQPQH
v_gene: TRBV9; CDR3aa: ASSPGQGGEAF
v_gene: TRBV12-3/TRBV12-4; CDR3aa: ASSLGSEYY
v_gene: TRBV5-1; CDR3aa: ATSQWARTYTQY
v_gene: TRBV27; CDR3aa: ASSLLGRGDQPQH
v_gene: TRBV6-1; CDR3aa: ASSATDRGLNTEAF